Here is one TCR beta chain with its context. The target antigen is unknown. These data belong to a study of cytomegalovirus exposure and HLA in healthy donors. Study-level findings and limits: One cluster of highly shared sequence variants probably arose as a sequencing artifact.

The CDR3 is 14 residues long. Germline values: CDR1 PRHDT, CDR2 FYEKMQ (reference sequence). A multiplex PCR was run with 60 Vbeta primers and 13 Jbeta primers. Some clones are missing from TCRdb's copy, which holds only in-frame ones; the method was immunoSEQ multiplex PCR. This table holds under 300,000 clones, over 90% found once. This sequence was found in a girl aged 2-15 years in good health and CMV-seronegative. Material for sequencing was PBMCs. The rearrangement joins TRBV13 to TRBJ2-5, with D perhaps matching TRBD2 (6 bases). The DNA end favors TRBJ2-7, so the J call may be wrong. The CDR3 DNA reads as TGTGCCAGCAGCTCGGGACTTGGAACCTACGAGCAGTACTTC. Translation gives CASSSGLGTYEQYF.